This T cell receptor beta chain stems from a study of T cell responses to AZD1222 COVID-19 vaccine. The method was immunoSEQ multiplex PCR; TCRdb's version includes in-frame clones alone and lacks a portion of them. The sample has fewer than 130,000 clones, roughly nine tenths seen once. The V end lost 4 bases, the J end lost 2 bases, and 12 bases lay between the germline ends. The CDR3 is 14 residues long. The germline V gene encodes CDR1 PRHDT and CDR2 FYEKMQ (reference sequence). The chain joins TRBV13 to TRBJ2-7; no reliable D call. This TCR was recovered from an adult in good health. The material sequenced was peripheral blood, taken on day 0 of AZD1222 vaccination. CDR3 sequence: CASSSRLLPYEQYF. For the CDR3, the DNA is TGTGCCAGCAGCTCCAGGCTTCTCCCCTACGAGCAGTACTTC.